Here is one TCR beta chain with its context. Its antigen is still unknown. The data stem from a study of cytomegalovirus exposure and HLA in healthy donors. The study's findings and limits: A few V segments could not be told apart, such as TRBV6-2 and TRBV6-3, and were left out. Researchers counted around 160 TCR beta chains as cytomegalovirus-associated. An Asian-associated ancestry cluster reportedly showed fewer N-insertions than the approximately 650-donor mean in a later analysis. In vitro experiments confirmed that three CMV-associated chains were specific for CMV antigens.

Between the trimmed V and J ends, which lost 6 bases and 2 bases, there was a span of 15 bases. From germline, CDR1 is LNHDA and CDR2 SQIVND (reference sequence). The CDR3 covers 15 residues. Researchers ran the PCR with 60 Vbeta and 13 Jbeta primers. Libraries were prepared by immunoSEQ multiplex PCR; TCRdb keeps only in-frame clonotypes and omits some of them. This sample yields roughly 120,000 clones, of which about 66% are seen a single time; less than 2% belongs to the top ten. The genes are TRBV19 and TRBJ2-3; D might be TRBD2 (5 bases). Sequencing was performed on PBMCs. This TCR came from a man aged 30 to 45 in good health and CMV-seropositive. The DNA of the CDR3 is TGTGCCAGTAGCCCCGCCCGGGGTTTCACAGATACGCAGTATTTT. It translates to CASSPARGFTDTQYF.